This is a list of T cell receptor beta chains from one sample in a study of T cell repertoires in cytomegalovirus infection. TCRdb ran MiXCR on the reads and lists one entry per CDR3 protein. Among 35,000 to 55,000 distinct CDR3 sequences listed, about 20% were seen once. Their recognized antigens are unknown. The material sequenced was PBMCs, sequenced either directly or after in vitro stimulation (not recorded which). The receptors derive from a human donor in good health (CMV status not recorded). Some clones in this sample may be carry-over from other donors' samples. Both conserved end residues are part of each CDR3. The D gene is left open where the match is weak. A clone size is listed for some rows: how often the clone was seen (once, few, many), or a class if it is expanded.

j_call d_call v_call clone_size cdr3_aa cdr3_nt
TRBJ1-5 TRBD1 TRBV20-1 once CSAWRDSNSNQPQHF TGCAGTGCCTGGCGGGACAGTAATAGCAATCAGCCCCAGCATTTT
TRBJ2-3 NA TRBV5-4 NA CASSLGSTQYF TGTGCCAGCAGCTTAGGGAGTACGCAGTATTTT
TRBJ2-7 NA TRBV20-1 NA CSARGNEQYF TGCAGTGCTAGAGGGAACGAGCAGTACTTC
TRBJ2-1 TRBD2 TRBV5-4 many CASSLDGGAGNEQFF TGTGCCAGCAGCTTGGACGGGGGGGCCGGGAATGAGCAGTTCTTC
TRBJ2-3 TRBD2 TRBV7-2 many CASVRTSVSTDTQYF TGTGCCAGCGTCAGGACTAGCGTGAGCACAGATACGCAGTATTTT
TRBJ2-3 TRBD2 TRBV12-5 NA CASGFPGLARREPVDTQYF TGTGCTAGTGGTTTCCCCGGACTAGCGCGGAGAGAACCTGTGGATACGCAGTATTTT
TRBJ2-1 NA TRBV27 NA CASSFDRSPYNEQFF TGTGCCAGCAGTTTCGACAGATCTCCCTACAATGAGCAGTTCTTC
TRBJ2-7 NA TRBV28 many CASSPPMGNSYEQYF TGTGCCAGCAGCCCCCCGATGGGGAACTCCTACGAGCAGTACTTC
TRBJ2-5 NA TRBV28 few CASTLRTEQETQYF TGTGCCAGCACCCTCCGGACAGAGCAAGAGACCCAGTACTTC
TRBJ1-5 NA TRBV15 NA CATSRVRDPSYQPQHF TGTGCCACCAGCAGAGTAAGGGACCCATCCTATCAGCCCCAGCATTTT
TRBJ2-3 TRBD1 TRBV7-2 NA CASSLDRGSTDTQYF TGTGCCAGCAGCTTAGACAGGGGGAGCACAGATACGCAGTATTTT
TRBJ2-5 NA TRBV12-3/TRBV12-4 NA CASSLRDLGGQYF TGTGCCAGCAGTTTAAGGGACCTAGGGGGCCAGTACTTC
TRBJ2-3 NA TRBV11-2 many CASSYGGTDTQYF TGTGCCAGCAGCTACGGGGGCACAGATACGCAGTATTTT
TRBJ1-2 TRBD1 TRBV7-2 many CASSLRQGTNYGYTF TGTGCCAGCAGCTTACGACAGGGTACCAACTATGGCTACACCTTC
TRBJ2-1 NA TRBV5-4 once CASSSQGGEQFF TGTGCCAGCAGCTCCCAGGGTGGTGAGCAGTTCTTC
TRBJ2-5 TRBD1 TRBV7-6 many CASSTRGRPLETQYF TGTGCCAGCAGCACCAGGGGGCGGCCGCTGGAGACCCAGTACTTC